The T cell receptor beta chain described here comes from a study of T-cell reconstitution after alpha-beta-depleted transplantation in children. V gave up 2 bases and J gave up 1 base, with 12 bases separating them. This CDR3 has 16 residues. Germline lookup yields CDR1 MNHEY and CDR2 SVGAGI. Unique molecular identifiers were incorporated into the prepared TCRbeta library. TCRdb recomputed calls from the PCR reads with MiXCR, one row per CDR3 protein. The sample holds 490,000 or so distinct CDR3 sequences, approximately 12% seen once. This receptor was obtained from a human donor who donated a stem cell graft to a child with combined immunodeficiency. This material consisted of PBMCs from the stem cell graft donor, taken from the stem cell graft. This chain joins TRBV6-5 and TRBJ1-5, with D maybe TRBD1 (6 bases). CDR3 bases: TGTGCCAGCAGTTACGCAGGGGACGGAAGCAATCAGCCCCAGCATTTT. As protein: CASSYAGDGSNQPQHF.